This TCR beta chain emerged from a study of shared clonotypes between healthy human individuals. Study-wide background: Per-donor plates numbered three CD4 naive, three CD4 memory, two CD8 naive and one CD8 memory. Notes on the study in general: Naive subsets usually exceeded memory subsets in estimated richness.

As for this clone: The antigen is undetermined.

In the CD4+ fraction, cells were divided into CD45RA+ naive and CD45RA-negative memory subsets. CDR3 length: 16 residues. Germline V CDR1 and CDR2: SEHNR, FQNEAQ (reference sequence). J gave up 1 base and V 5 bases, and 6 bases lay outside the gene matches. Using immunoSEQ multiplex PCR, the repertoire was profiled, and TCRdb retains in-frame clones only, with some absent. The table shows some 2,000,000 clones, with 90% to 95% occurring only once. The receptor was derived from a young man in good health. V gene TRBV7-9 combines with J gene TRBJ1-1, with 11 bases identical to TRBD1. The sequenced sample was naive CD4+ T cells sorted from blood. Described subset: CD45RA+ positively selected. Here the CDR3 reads CASSRTGGTGNTEAFF. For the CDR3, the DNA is TGTGCCAGCAGCCGGACAGGGGGCACGGGGAACACTGAAGCTTTCTTT.